This TCR beta chain is from a study of T cell responses to AZD1222 COVID-19 vaccine (dated by TCRdb to about 2021). For context, the study as a whole: AZD1222 recipients given second doses at about 4 weeks or at about 12 weeks were pooled, since spike-specific TCR depth and breadth were not found to differ between the two schedules. Trial participants were enrolled by age into 18-55, 56-69 and 70-plus year subgroups, with about 150, 27 and 61 TCR-sequenced participants respectively. A total of under 250 trial participants underwent TCR sequencing, of whom roughly 210 had received two doses of AZD1222 and 26 had received two doses of the MenACWY control vaccine.

The time point label on this specimen signifies: baseline before first vaccination. Samples from vaccinated people were obtained from the UK trials COV001 and COV002, which included a single-blind randomized controlled phase 2/3 trial of AZD1222 (ChAdOx1 nCoV-19) in healthy adults. For TCRbeta chain sequencing, PBMC samples from trial participants were taken at day 0 and at day 28 after the second dose. The CDR3 regions of human TCRbeta chains were subjected to immunosequencing. In the original analysis: Repertoire TCRs were matched against a reference library of SARS-CoV-2-specific TCRs generated with the MIRA antigen-specificity platform. Breadth was defined as the fraction of unique TCRs that were SARS-CoV-2-associated, and depth was defined as the fraction of total T cells that were SARS-CoV-2-associated. Using the MIRA data, every spike-specific TCR was mapped to the spike region that the TCR reacted to and assigned to either a CD4 or a CD8 class. Log10-transformed breadth and depth values were compared by one-way ANOVA with Sidak's multiple comparisons tests. Drawn from immuneACCESS, this table holds only the in-frame rearrangements with V and J called that TCRdb kept. Clones are partly lost; checked studies trace under half to an unresolved V gene and leave the rest unexplained. V, J and clone size were drawn from that table, and D and trimming were deduced from the DNA. In this sample the table shows 65,000 to 70,000 clones, almost 90% of which occur a single time. Clones ranked in the top ten supply 7.8% of the sample.

The research as a whole found: Nearly half of unique spike-specific TCRs reportedly recognized epitopes outside regions mutated in the B.1.351 and B.1.1.7 variants. After two AZD1222 doses, spike-specific TCR breadth and depth were significantly higher than at day 0 and than in MenACWY recipients. Participants were mostly white British and included more females than males, and it was suggested by the authors that clonal diversity may have been underestimated. In the small 56-69-year group, the increase in depth fell short of significance, most likely because of low power. No day 14 peak-response samples were available, so repertoires were characterized only after the peak T cell response. Vaccine-associated CD4 TCRs spanned the whole spike protein, with dominant responses in regions 160-218 and 743-854. Conclusions about previously exposed vaccinees were limited because only five to seven AZD1222 recipients were SARS-CoV-2 seropositive at baseline.

CDR1 and CDR2 were assigned from the germline V gene as LGHNA and YSLEER. The CDR3 holds 13 amino acids from the cysteine to the phenylalanine. Of the read, only the CDR3 DNA is kept; its 39 bases are in frame from base 1. V is cut by 0 bases and J by 0 bases, and the space between the germline ends is 2 bases. This clone was picked up a small number of times. Its antigen is unknown. No base qualities exist here, and no much larger clone lies one base off it. The TCR originated in an adult in good health. Rearrangement joined TRBV4-3 to TRBJ2-5, with no reliable assignment of the D segment. The source material was peripheral blood, sampled on day 0 of AZD1222 vaccination. The nucleotides are TGCGCCAGCAGCCAAGATTACCAAGAGACCCAGTACTTC. It codes for CASSQDYQETQYF.